This entry is about one T cell receptor (beta chain). Antigen: not known. The data originate from a study of graft-versus-host responses after intestinal transplantation. Study summary: Multivisceral, liver-intestinal, or isolated intestinal transplants were performed in recipients. General study findings and limits: GvH clones surfaced in recipient marrow, some emerging earlier in ileum or blood.

Repertoires were generated with immunoSEQ multiplex PCR, while TCRdb's copy carries only in-frame clones and drops some. The sample lists 95,000 to 110,000 clones; 80% to 95% were seen once. The source material was unstimulated CD8+ T cells sorted from spleen or lymph node cells, sampled before intestinal transplant. The clonotype originates from a human donor who received an intestinal transplant.

The CDR3 protein is CASSPTGGAGSNYGYTF. The CDR3 DNA sequence: TGTGCCAGCAGCCCGACAGGGGGCGCCGGCTCTAACTATGGCTACACCTTC. This rearrangement joins TRBV5-6 to TRBJ1-2, with 10 bases lining up with TRBD1. The CDR3 contains 17 residues. After removal of 4 bases from V and 0 bases from J, the junction contained 9 bases not matched to a gene. Germline-derived CDR1 and CDR2 are SGHDT and YYEEEE. Full variable domain (remainder filled in from reference TRBV5-6 and TRBJ1-2): DAGVTQSPTHLIKTRGQQVTLRCSPKSGHDTVSWYQQALGQGPQFIFQYYEEEERQRGNFPDRFSGHQFPNYSSELNVNALLLGDSALYLCASSPTGGAGSNYGYTFGSGTRLTVV.